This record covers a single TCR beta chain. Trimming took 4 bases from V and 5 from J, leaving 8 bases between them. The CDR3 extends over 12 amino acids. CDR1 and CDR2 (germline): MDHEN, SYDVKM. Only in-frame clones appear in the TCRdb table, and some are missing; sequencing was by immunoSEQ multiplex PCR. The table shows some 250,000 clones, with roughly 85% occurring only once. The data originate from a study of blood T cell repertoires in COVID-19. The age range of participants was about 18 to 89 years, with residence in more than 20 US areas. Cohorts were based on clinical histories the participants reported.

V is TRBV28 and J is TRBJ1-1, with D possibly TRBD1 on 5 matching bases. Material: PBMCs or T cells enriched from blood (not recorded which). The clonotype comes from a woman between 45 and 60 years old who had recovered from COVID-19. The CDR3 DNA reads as TGTGCCAGCAGTTCAGGGAGGACTGAAGCTTTCTTT. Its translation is CASSSGRTEAFF.